This record concerns one TCR beta chain sequence. Its antigen is as yet unknown. The germline V gene has CDR1 MNHEY and CDR2 SMNVEV (reference sequence). Trimming cost V 3 bases and J 8 bases, with 5 bases left between them. The CDR3 runs to 11 residues. Adult Caucasians living in Nashville, Tennessee made up all of the donors. This specimen belongs to a study of shared clonotypes between healthy human individuals. Broader study findings: Donor scarcity curtailed the genetic and exposure-history diversity represented herein. Naive CD4 clonotypes were shared across a handful of donors at around 5%. Generation of non-shared clonotypes was less probable than generation of clonotypes shared by all four donors.

Sequencing used immunoSEQ multiplex PCR; TCRdb keeps in-frame clones, though not all of them. There are 1,400,000 or so clones in the sample; approximately 98.5% occur only once, and around 0.38% lies in the top ten. The chain joins TRBV27 to TRBJ2-1, with D hard to call. The source material was naive CD4+ T cells sorted from blood. Subset given: CD45RA+ positively selected. The receptor's source is a man aged 25-40 years in good health. In nucleotides, the CDR3 is TGTGCCAGCAGTTTTCGCGATGAGCAGTTCTTC. Translating gives CASSFRDEQFF.